This T cell receptor (beta chain) was retrieved from a study of memory CD4+ T cells and cytomegalovirus serostatus (dated by TCRdb to 2018 to 2020). About the study as a whole: The 35 or so healthy Belgian adults in the cohort included 9 who were CMV seropositive and around 25 who were CMV seronegative. CD4+ memory TCRbeta repertoires of a Belgian cohort with known cytomegalovirus serostatus were sequenced in order to replicate a published TCR-based CMV serostatus classifier.

Here V drops 3 bases and J drops 6 bases, and the junction holds 5 bases not matched to any gene. Measured from the cysteine to the phenylalanine, the CDR3 is 14 residues long. Of all the DNA, just the CDR3 is kept, 42 bases in frame from base 1. CDR1 is given as SGHRS and CDR2 as YFSETQ, both from the germline V gene. Single viable CD3+CD4+CD8-CD45RO+ cells were sorted as memory CD4+ T cells on a FACSAria II. To determine CMV serostatus, a Roche Elecsys assay was used that detects serum IgG against CMV pp150, pp28, p38 and p52. After the samples were thawed, total CD4+ T cells were enriched through positive selection using CD4 magnetic microbeads. The samples came from a different study that was designed specifically to examine the CD4+ T cell memory repertoire. Peripheral blood mononuclear cells were isolated and cryopreserved following standard operating procedures; serum was stored at -80 °C. CD3-PerCP (BW264/56), CD4-APC (RPA-T4), CD45RO-PE (UCHT1) and CD8-Pacific Orange (3B5) antibodies were used for staining, and non-viable cells were excluded with Sytox blue.

The Quick-DNA Microprep Kit was used to extract genomic DNA from the sorted cells. Amplification of TCRbeta DNA was done with the immunoSEQ hsTCRbeta kit, following the protocol from the manufacturer. TCRbeta libraries were sequenced on an Illumina MiSeq instrument. Per the original workflow: Following removal of out-of-frame sequences, 2 million to 2.5 million distinct TCRbeta sequences were retained, with an average of about 63,000 per individual. Two values were used to score each individual: the count of roughly 180 previously reported CMV-associated TCRbeta sequences and the total count of productive distinct TCRbeta sequences. A beta-binomial model was reimplemented in Python, and random forests from scikit-learn, run with default parameters, were trained on data from the US cohort. Classifier performance on the Belgian cohort was summarized as median AUC with percentile confidence intervals over 10,000 bootstrap iterations. TCRdb's version of the immuneACCESS table is confined to in-frame rearrangements and falls short of the full clone set. An unresolved V gene accounts for under half of the shortfall where checked; the remainder is of unknown origin. The V and J calls and clone size were taken over from that table, and D and trimming were inferred from the DNA. The sample data list around 41,000 clones, and about three quarters of these were observed just once. The ten largest clones take up around 6.6% of the sample.

The study at large found these results: Only CD4+CD45RO+ memory cells were sequenced, in contrast to the original study, which included naive and memory CD4+ and CD8+ populations. The results were read as suggesting that the CMV-associated TCR signature is, for the most part, present in the CD4+ memory repertoire. The original-framework classifier achieved a median bootstrapped AUC of around 0.95 with a 95% CI of 0.76-1.00 on the Belgian cohort. For CMV serostatus prediction, a median bootstrapped AUC of about 0.94 was reached with the original framework, and a median bootstrapped AUC of approximately 0.89 was reached with a US-trained random forest. Of fewer than 200 previously reported CMV-associated TCRbeta sequences, around 67 appeared in the CD4+ memory repertoires, each in one to five individuals.

As for this clone: Its recognized antigen is unknown. No base qualities exist here, and no much larger clone lies one base off it.

This sequence uses TRBV5-1 and TRBJ2-3; 9 central bases correspond to TRBD2. The source is an adult in good health and CMV-seronegative. The sequenced sample consisted of memory CD4+ T cells from blood. The DNA sequence reads TGCGCCAGCAGCTCCGGACTAGCGAGCGATACGCAGTATTTT. Its protein is CASSSGLASDTQYF. The full variable domain, with segments outside the CDR3 supplied by the reference TRBV5-1 and TRBJ2-3 proteins, appears as KAGVTQTPRYLIKTRGQQVTLSCSPISGHRSVSWYQQTPGQGLQFLFEYFSETQRNKGNFPGRFSGRQFSNSRSEMNVSTLELGDSALYLCASSSGLASDTQYFGPGTRLTVL.